One sample yielded the 29 T cell receptor beta chains listed below, sequenced in a study of Graves' ophthalmopathy and Graves' hyperthyroidism. RNA served as the template for amplifying TCR beta CDR3 regions. After a first-round RT-PCR with HTBI primers, a second-round multiplex PCR was run. TCRdb used MiXCR to reprocess the multiplex PCR reads, holding one entry per CDR3 protein. The table shows about 480,000 distinct CDR3 sequences, with roughly an eighth occurring only once. Sequences were obtained from blood. These TCRs come from a woman between 25 and 40 years old with Graves' ophthalmopathy.

This clonotype was recorded many times. The V and J genes are TRBV20-1 and TRBJ2-7, with 9 positions matching TRBD1. CDR1 is DFQATT, CDR2 SNEGSKA, per germline (reference sequence). The trim removed 2 bases at V and 0 bases at J, leaving 5 bases unmatched. The CDR3 totals 15 residues. CDR3 residues: CSARRQGVSSYEQYF. The CDR3, as DNA: TGCAGTGCTAGACGACAGGGGGTGAGCTCCTACGAGCAGTACTTC.

The J gene is TRBJ1-5, the V gene TRBV6-2 or TRBV6-3; 8 bases fit TRBD1. V shed 4 bases, J shed 0 bases, and the junction held 8 bases outside the gene matches. Germline V lookup: CDR1 MNHEY, CDR2 SVGEGT. The CDR3 loop spans 17 amino acids. CDR3 DNA sequence: TGTGCCAGCAGTTTCAGGGGGCTATCCCCTAGCAATCAGCCCCAGCATTTT. Translating gives CASSFRGLSPSNQPQHF.

In the case of this clonotype: Likely a read error: the CDR3 ends without its conserved phenylalanine or tryptophan. The rearrangement uses TRBV28 and TRBJ1-2; D is possibly TRBD1 (5 bases). The germline CDR1 and CDR2 sequences are MDHEN and SYDVKM. CDR3 length: 18 residues. CDR3 bases: TGTTCCAGCACTCAGATCGGCACAGGTGGCCCCCTGGGCTATGGCTACACCTTG. Protein product: CSSTQIGTGGPLGYGYTL.

J is TRBJ1-3 and V is TRBV7-2; the match to TRBD1 covers 7 bases. V lost 3 bases and J lost 6; bases outside the gene matches: 8. The germline gives CDR1 SGHTA, CDR2 FQGNSA. The CDR3 consists of 15 residues. The CDR3 nucleotides are TGTGCCAGCAGCTTGGTCGACAGGGCTCTAAACACCATATATTTT. This sequence encodes CASSLVDRALNTIYF.

This chain links TRBV28 with TRBJ1-6, with D possibly TRBD1 on 6 matching bases. The CDR3 loop spans 11 amino acids. Germline lookup yields CDR1 MDHEN and CDR2 SYDVKM. V was shortened by 8 bases and J by 15 bases, with 14 bases between the two germline ends. This chain's CDR3 is CASSGQPFLHF. Here the CDR3 DNA reads TGTGCCAGCTCGGGACAACCATTCCTCCACTTT.

This clonotype was detected many times. J is TRBJ1-5 and V is TRBV12-3 or TRBV12-4; D is unclear. The CDR3 runs 12 residues. V was clipped by 3 bases and J by 7 bases, with 7 bases between them. CDR3 nucleotide sequence: TGTGCCAGCAGTTTCCAGTCCCAGCCCCAGCATTTT. Encoded protein: CASSFQSQPQHF.

This clonotype has at least ten counts. This chain links TRBV28 with TRBJ2-6, with TRBD2 as a possible D gene (6 bases). The CDR3 contains 16 residues. V shed 8 bases and J shed 2 bases, with 16 bases lying between them. In germline, CDR1 is MDHEN, CDR2 SYDVKM. The chain's CDR3 is CASRRRGATGANVLTF. The CDR3 DNA reads as TGTGCCAGCCGACGGAGGGGCGCGACTGGGGCCAACGTCCTGACTTTC.

At least ten counts were recorded for this clonotype. V is TRBV20-1 and J is TRBJ2-7, with 8 bases matching TRBD1. Germline V CDR1 and CDR2: DFQATT, SNEGSKA (reference sequence). Germline trimming cut 5 bases from V and 2 bases from J; bases unmatched to any gene: 14. The CDR3 length is 16 residues. CDR3: CSAPSGTGRPPYEQYF. The CDR3 DNA sequence: TGCAGTGCTCCGTCCGGGACAGGACGGCCCCCCTACGAGCAGTACTTC.

This clonotype was detected ten times or more. This chain connects TRBV6-1 to TRBJ1-5, with D hard to call. The CDR3 is 17 residues long. V shed 8 bases and J shed 2 bases, with 22 bases lying between them. Germline V gene data show CDR1 as MNHNS and CDR2 as SASEGT. CDR3 protein: CASLLDLRNEGNQPQHF. Written as DNA, the CDR3 is TGTGCCAGCCTCCTAGACCTTAGAAATGAGGGCAATCAGCCCCAGCATTTT.

At least ten counts were recorded for this clonotype. The chain carries TRBV6-1 and TRBJ1-1; TRBD1 might be the D (6 bases). The CDR3 has 13 residues. CDR1 MNHNS and CDR2 SASEGT come from the germline V gene. Trimming cost V 7 bases and J 5 bases, with 14 bases left between them. The CDR3 is CASTQGRWTEAFF. The DNA of the CDR3 is TGTGCCAGCACCCAGGGGAGGTGGACTGAAGCTTTCTTT.

This clonotype was counted ten times or more. The chain uses TRBV11-2 and TRBJ1-3; perhaps TRBD1 as D (6 bases). This CDR3 region has 17 residues. Trimming took 5 bases from V and 2 from J, leaving 19 bases between them. CDR1 and CDR2 from the germline V gene are SGHAT and FQNNGV. CDR3 DNA: TGTGCCAGCAGCCCCAAATACCTGGGGACACCTGGAAACACCATATATTTT. Residues: CASSPKYLGTPGNTIYF.

The chain uses TRBV30 and TRBJ1-2; 9 bases agree with TRBD1. Unmatched junction bases numbered 9, after V lost 3 bases and J lost 4 bases. CDR1 and CDR2 (germline): GTSNPN, SVGIG (reference sequence). The CDR3 has 15 amino acids. DNA for the CDR3: TGTGCCTGGAGGGGAGGACAGGGGAGTTCCTATGGCTACACCTTC. This gives the protein CAWRGGQGSSYGYTF.

This clonotype was picked up many times. This chain joins TRBV20-1 and TRBJ1-6, with D hard to call. Per germline, CDR1 DFQATT and CDR2 SNEGSKA (reference sequence). The V end lost 0 bases, the J end lost 0 bases, and 15 bases lay between the germline ends. The CDR3 spans 18 residues. The CDR3 spells CSARESGRRSSYNSPLHF. The CDR3 DNA is TGCAGTGCTAGAGAAAGTGGGCGCCGGAGCTCCTATAATTCACCCCTCCACTTT.

This clonotype was seen repeatedly, ten times or more. The J gene is TRBJ1-1, the V gene TRBV20-1; no clear D. The CDR3 runs 12 residues. CDR1 DFQATT and CDR2 SNEGSKA come from the germline V gene (reference sequence). The germline V and J ends were trimmed by 5 bases and 1 base, with 8 bases remaining between them. As DNA, the CDR3 is TGCAGTGCTCCTGTCTGGAACACTGAAGCTTTCTTT. It translates to CSAPVWNTEAFF.

In this sample, this clonotype turned up many times. The V and J genes are TRBV6-2 or TRBV6-3 and TRBJ2-7, with a possible D match to TRBD2 (5 bases). The CDR3 is made up of 14 amino acids. The V end was cut by 8 bases, the J end by 3 bases, with 17 bases between. Per germline, CDR1 MNHEY and CDR2 SVGEGT. The CDR3 reads CASLAVSDHYEQYF. The CDR3 DNA reads TGTGCCAGCCTCGCGGTTAGCGATCACTACGAGCAGTACTTC.

There are a few counts of this clonotype. CDR3 DNA sequence: TGTGCCAGCAGCTATTCACAGGGAATTAACTATGGCTACACCTTC. It is translated as CASSYSQGINYGYTF. The rearrangement uses TRBV5-5 and TRBJ1-2; D possibly corresponds to TRBD1 (6 bases). V lost 3 bases, J lost 1 base, and 13 bases lay in between. Germline CDR1 reads SGHKS; CDR2 reads YYEKEE (reference sequence). The CDR3 loop spans 15 amino acids.

This clonotype showed up many times. J is TRBJ2-5 and V is TRBV10-2, with D possibly matching TRBD1 (6 bases). Trimming left V 4 bases short and J 4 bases short, with 16 bases between. Germline assignment: CDR1 WSHSY and CDR2 SAAADI. This CDR3 has 15 residues. This CDR3 reads CASSGLGTSAETQYF. In nucleotides, the CDR3 is TGCGCCAGCAGTGGGTTAGGGACATCAGCAGAGACCCAGTACTTC.

This clonotype was observed at least ten times. In DNA form, the CDR3 reads TGTGCCAGTAGCGGCCGGGACTACAACTACGAGCAGTACTTC. Translating it yields CASSGRDYNYEQYF. The chain carries TRBV19 and TRBJ2-7; 7 bases are shared with TRBD2. This CDR3 region has 14 residues. V trimming: 6 bases; J trimming: 3 bases; junction bases outside the gene matches: 8. CDR1 and CDR2 from the germline V gene are LNHDA and SQIVND (reference sequence).

This clonotype was observed many times. The chain uses TRBV6-1 and TRBJ1-1; possibly TRBD1 for D (5 bases). In germline, CDR1 is MNHNS, CDR2 SASEGT. V was cut by 7 bases and J by 3 bases, with 15 bases left in between. The CDR3 spans 14 residues. In DNA form, the CDR3 reads TGTGCCAGCAACGTTGAAGACAGAGACACTGAAGCTTTCTTT. It specifies CASNVEDRDTEAFF.

This clonotype was recorded many times. V gene TRBV11-1 combines with J gene TRBJ2-7, with D possibly TRBD1 on 6 matching bases. Trimming removed 5 bases at V and 6 bases at J, with 23 bases between. CDR1 and CDR2 (germline): SGHAT, FQDESV (reference sequence). This CDR3 spans 16 amino acids. CDR3 in amino acids: CASSARTGQKGSEQYF. As DNA, the CDR3 is TGTGCCAGCAGCGCGCGAACGGGACAAAAGGGCTCCGAGCAGTACTTC.

This clonotype was recorded at least ten times. This chain connects TRBV7-9 to TRBJ2-5, with 13 bases aligning to TRBD2. The CDR3 totals 16 residues. The germline gives CDR1 SEHNR, CDR2 FQNEAQ (reference sequence). Trimming cost V 5 bases and J 5 bases; bases outside gene matches: 8. Here the CDR3 reads CASSPRTSGGRETQYF. In DNA form, the CDR3 reads TGTGCCAGCAGCCCGAGGACTAGCGGGGGACGGGAGACCCAGTACTTC.

Concerning this clonotype itself: Possible read error: a much larger clone is one base away. The chain employs TRBV4-1 and TRBJ1-1, with a possible D match to TRBD1 (6 bases). Germline lookup yields CDR1 MGHRA and CDR2 YSYEKL. The CDR3 totals 16 residues. The CDR3 loop reads CASSQGTRGMNSEAFF. The DNA of the CDR3 is TGCGCCAGCAGCCAAGGAACCAGGGGCATGAACTCTGAAGCTTTCTTT.

This clonotype was counted ten times or more. CDR3 nucleotides: TGTGCCAGCAGTGAAGGGACGGACTCCTACGAGCAGTACTTC. Translation: CASSEGTDSYEQYF. The genes are TRBV6-1 and TRBJ2-7; D is uncertain. The CDR3 covers 14 residues. CDR1 is MNHNS, CDR2 SASEGT, per germline. Trimming took off 1 base at V and 0 bases at J, with 7 bases between the two ends.

A remark on this clonotype: Likely a read error: the CDR3 ends without its conserved phenylalanine or tryptophan. J is TRBJ2-2 and V is TRBV12-3 or TRBV12-4, with a weak D call TRBD2 (5 bases). The CDR3 consists of 11 residues. CDR3 DNA sequence: TGTGCCAGCATCCCCACCGGGGATCTGTTTTGT. This sequence encodes CASIPTGDLFC.

This clonotype was observed at least ten times. The V gene is TRBV10-3, the J gene TRBJ1-1; D is unclear. Trimming cost V 0 bases and J 3 bases, with 5 bases left between them. Germline CDR1 ENHRY, CDR2 SYGVKD. The CDR3 has 13 amino acids. The CDR3 region is CAISESMYTEAFF. For the CDR3, the DNA is TGTGCCATCAGTGAGTCGATGTACACTGAAGCTTTCTTT.

This clonotype was observed at least ten times. The chain joins TRBV29-1 to TRBJ1-1, with 7 bases fitting TRBD1. The junction had 5 bases not matched to a gene; V was cut back by 7 bases and J by 0 bases. There are 13 residues in the CDR3. Germline CDR1 reads SQVTM; CDR2 reads ANQGSEA. In nucleotides, the CDR3 is TGCAGCGCCGAGGGGGCCATGAACACTGAAGCTTTCTTT. Its protein is CSAEGAMNTEAFF.

This clonotype has ten or more counts. V is TRBV25-1 and J is TRBJ1-6, with unresolved D. In germline, CDR1 is MGHDK, CDR2 SYGVNS. The V end lost 5 bases, the J end lost 7 bases, and 12 bases lay between the germline ends. The CDR3 runs 14 residues. CDR3 nucleotide sequence: TGTGCCAGCAGTCCCCCCAGTGTGAATTCACCCCTCCACTTT. It is translated as CASSPPSVNSPLHF. Supplemented by reference TRBV25-1 and TRBJ1-6, the full variable domain reads EADIYQTPRYLVIGTGKKITLECSQTMGHDKMYWYQQDPGMELHLIHYSYGVNSTEKGDLSSESTVSRIRTEHFPLTLESARPSHTSQYLCASSPPSVNSPLHFGNGTRLTVT.

J is TRBJ1-2 and V is TRBV28; TRBD1 is a possible D gene (5 bases). There are 13 residues in the CDR3. The V gene's germline CDR1 is MDHEN and CDR2 SYDVKM. V was clipped by 4 bases and J by 5 bases, with 11 bases between them. The CDR3 DNA follows: TGTGCCAGCAGTTCGGGGGGGAGGTATGGCTACACCTTC. This gives the protein CASSSGGRYGYTF.

This clonotype was counted a single time. With a much larger clone just one base away, this may be a read error. This chain uses TRBV11-2 with TRBJ1-6; unclear D gene. Germline lookup yields CDR1 SGHAT and CDR2 FQNNGV. The CDR3 has 15 amino acids. With 5 bases removed from V and 7 bases from J, the gap between germline ends came to 15 bases. The CDR3 bases are TGTGCCAGCAGCCCGTCACAGTCCCACAATTCACCCCTCCACTTT. Its protein is CASSPSQSHNSPLHF. Combining the CDR3 with reference TRBV11-2 and TRBJ1-6 gives the whole variable domain EAGVAQSPRYKIIEKRQSVAFWCNPISGHATLYWYQQILGQGPKLLIQFQNNGVVDDSQLPKDRFSAERLKGVDSTLKIQPAKLEDSAVYLCASSPSQSHNSPLHFGNGTRLTVT.